The 23 T cell receptor beta chains reported below all come from one sample, sequenced in a study of Ad26.COV2.S vaccination and SARS-CoV-2 variants. Described treatment: about 20 received Ad26.COV2.S at low or high dose, single or two shots; a few received placebo; per-sample allocation not given. Sampling happened 63 days after the first vaccine or placebo injection. Sequencing used immunoSEQ multiplex PCR; TCRdb keeps in-frame clones, though not all of them. The sample contains roughly 250,000 clones, around 90% of which appear only once. The sample in question was peripheral blood, obtained in a trial of Ad26.COV2.S vaccine versus placebo. The receptors were sampled from a person aged 18-60 years who received the Ad26.COV2.S COVID-19 vaccine or a placebo.

CDR3 in amino acids: CASSLEGGRQETQYF. For the CDR3, the DNA is TGTGCCAGCAGCTTAGAGGGGGGGCGGCAAGAGACCCAGTACTTC. V usage is TRBV11-2 and J usage is TRBJ2-5; a possible D gene is TRBD2 (7 bases). The CDR3 is 15 residues long. Germline CDR1 SGHAT, CDR2 FQNNGV. V was cut by 0 bases and J by 2 bases, with 10 bases left in between. Filled out from reference TRBV11-2 and TRBJ2-5, the complete variable domain reads EAGVAQSPRYKIIEKRQSVAFWCNPISGHATLYWYQQILGQGPKLLIQFQNNGVVDDSQLPKDRFSAERLKGVDSTLKIQPAKLEDSAVYLCASSLEGGRQETQYFGPGTRLLVL.

Comments on this clone: This sample also contains other DNA sequences that code for the same CDR3. This chain links TRBV27 with TRBJ2-1, with D maybe TRBD1 (5 bases). Germline V lookup: CDR1 MNHEY, CDR2 SMNVEV (reference sequence). The length of the CDR3 is 12 residues. V lost 9 bases and J lost 4, with 10 bases in between. This chain's CDR3 is CASTSGYNEQFF. CDR3 nucleotide sequence: TGTGCCAGTACATCAGGGTACAATGAGCAGTTCTTC.

This chain links TRBV5-8 with TRBJ2-2, with D possibly matching TRBD1 (5 bases). The CDR3 is 16 residues long. With 2 bases removed from V and 6 bases from J, the gap between germline ends came to 17 bases. CDR1 SGHTS and CDR2 YDEGEE come from the germline V gene. The CDR3, as DNA: TGTGCCAGCAGCTTTTTCGTGGGGCGAAGGGCCGGGGAGCTGTTTTTT. Encoded protein: CASSFFVGRRAGELFF.

This chain connects TRBV11-3 to TRBJ2-2; D is undetermined. Trimming removed 4 bases at V and 6 bases at J, with 12 bases between. CDR1 and CDR2 from the germline V gene are SGHNT and YENEEA. The CDR3 spans 14 residues. Written as DNA, the CDR3 is TGTGCCAGCAGCTCGGTCAGTTGGGCCGGGGAGCTGTTTTTT. Protein product: CASSSVSWAGELFF.

J is TRBJ2-7 and V is TRBV5-8; D call uncertain. This CDR3 region has 13 residues. V was clipped by 5 bases and J by 4 bases, with 13 bases between them. Per germline, CDR1 SGHTS and CDR2 YDEGEE. The CDR3 bases are TGTGCCAGCAGGAGAATCTACGGGTACGAGCAGTACGTC. Amino acid sequence: CASRRIYGYEQYV.

This chain links TRBV4-1 with TRBJ2-5, with D tentatively TRBD2 (7 bases). This CDR3 has 15 residues. The germline CDR1 and CDR2 sequences are MGHRA and YSYEKL. The germline V and J ends were trimmed by 5 bases and 4 bases, with 17 bases remaining between them. The CDR3 DNA is TGCGCCAGCAGCACCCCCGGGGGGCCCGGAGAGACCCAGTACTTC. Translated: CASSTPGGPGETQYF.

J is TRBJ2-6 and V is TRBV19, with 8 bases lining up with TRBD1. The V gene end was trimmed by 6 bases and the J gene end by 2 bases; junction bases not matched to a gene: 3. This CDR3 contains 15 residues. Germline V gives CDR1 LNHDA, CDR2 SQIVND (reference sequence). CDR3 sequence (DNA): TGTGCCAGTAGCCTACAGGGGGCTGGGGCCAACGTCCTGACTTTC. It yields the protein CASSLQGAGANVLTF.

The chain combines TRBV30 with TRBJ2-1; no reliable D call. Germline-derived CDR1 and CDR2 are GTSNPN and SVGIG (reference sequence). The CDR3 length is 12 residues. The V gene lost 4 bases and the J gene lost 3 bases, with 7 bases spanning the gap. The CDR3 DNA reads as TGTGCCTGGAACGACATCTACAATGAGCAGTTCTTC. Its translation: CAWNDIYNEQFF.

This chain connects TRBV5-1 to TRBJ1-1; D is undetermined. Trimming shortened V by 0 bases and J by 1 base, and 4 bases separated the two germline ends. The CDR3 contains 13 residues. Looked up from germline, CDR1 is SGHRS and CDR2 is YFSETQ. Here the CDR3 DNA reads TGCGCCAGCAGCTTGGCAGGGAACACTGAAGCTTTCTTT. This encodes CASSLAGNTEAFF.

The CDR3 protein is CAISGGTALAKNIQYF. In nucleotides, the CDR3 is TGTGCCATCAGTGGCGGGACAGCTCTAGCCAAAAACATTCAGTACTTC. The chain combines TRBV10-3 with TRBJ2-4; weak D call: TRBD1 (7 bases). Trimming shortened V by 4 bases and J by 0 bases, and 13 bases separated the two germline ends. Germline CDR1 and CDR2: ENHRY and SYGVKD. The CDR3 has 16 residues.

Remarks on this clone: The sample carries other DNA sequences with the same CDR3. This sequence joins TRBV18 and TRBJ1-1; 8 nucleotides line up with TRBD1. Germline V gene lookup returns CDR1 KGHSH and CDR2 LQKENI. This CDR3 is built from 14 residues. The ends lost 2 bases at V and 2 bases at J; junction bases unmatched: 1. The CDR3 loop is CASSPGQGNTEAFF. The CDR3 DNA sequence: TGTGCCAGCTCACCAGGACAGGGAAACACTGAAGCTTTCTTT. Full variable domain (outside the CDR3, taken from reference TRBV18 and TRBJ1-1): NAGVMQNPRHLVRRRGQEARLRCSPMKGHSHVYWYRQLPEEGLKFMVYLQKENIIDESGMPKERFSAEFPKEGPSILRIQQVVRGDSAAYFCASSPGQGNTEAFFGQGTRLTVV.

The chain carries TRBV9 and TRBJ1-2; 9 nucleotides line up with TRBD1. Trimming took 6 bases from V and 3 from J; bases not matched to a gene: 12. Germline V gives CDR1 SGDLS, CDR2 YYNGEE. The CDR3 contains 16 residues. The CDR3 reads CASTRRADRGDYGYTF. The CDR3 region has the DNA TGTGCCAGCACCCGGCGAGCGGACAGGGGAGACTATGGCTACACCTTC.

J is TRBJ2-5 and V is TRBV6-6; no definite D call. This CDR3 is 15 amino acids long. V lost 0 bases and J lost 5, with 13 bases in between. CDR1 is MNHNY, CDR2 SVGAGI, per germline (reference sequence). This CDR3 is CASSYSAQYIETQYF. The CDR3 nucleotides read TGTGCCAGCAGTTACTCAGCTCAGTACATCGAGACCCAGTACTTC.

The chain combines TRBV9 with TRBJ2-6; 9 bases fit TRBD1. The V gene's germline CDR1 is SGDLS and CDR2 YYNGEE. V lost 3 bases to trimming and J lost 4 bases; unmatched junction nucleotides: 11. The CDR3 spans 18 residues. In nucleotides, the CDR3 is TGTGCCAGCAGCGCCCTCCCCGGGACAGGGACCGGGGCCAACGTCCTGACTTTC. This encodes CASSALPGTGTGANVLTF.

The chain recombines TRBV9 with TRBJ1-1; D not certain. V shed 4 bases and J shed 0 bases, with 10 bases lying between them. Germline-derived CDR1 and CDR2 are SGDLS and YYNGEE. The CDR3 is 14 residues long. CDR3 amino acids: CASSPQQLNTEAFF. The CDR3, as DNA: TGTGCCAGCAGCCCTCAACAGTTGAACACTGAAGCTTTCTTT.

The CDR3 protein is CASSTGQGNTHEQYF. CDR3 DNA sequence: TGTGCCAGTAGTACAGGACAGGGCAATACACACGAGCAGTACTTC. The V gene is TRBV19, the J gene TRBJ2-7; 8 nucleotides line up with TRBD1. The ends lost 4 bases at V and 5 bases at J; junction bases unmatched: 10. The CDR3 length is 15 residues. The germline CDR1 and CDR2 sequences are LNHDA and SQIVND (reference sequence).

The rearrangement uses TRBV5-1 and TRBJ2-7; TRBD2 matches at 11 bases. Germline CDR1 SGHRS, CDR2 YFSETQ. Trimming removed 6 bases from V and 3 bases from J; junction bases left unmatched: 5. This CDR3 has 14 amino acids. The CDR3, as DNA: TGCGCCAGCAATAGCGGGGGGGCCAGCTACGAGCAGTACTTC. It encodes CASNSGGASYEQYF.

The chain combines TRBV12-3 or TRBV12-4 with TRBJ2-7; D may correspond to TRBD1 or TRBD2 (5 bases each). V lost 6 bases and J 7 bases, leaving 16 bases between the germline ends. The CDR3 is 13 residues long. This CDR3 reads CASSPGPNGEQYF. CDR3 nucleotides: TGTGCCAGCAGCCCGGGACCTAACGGAGAGCAGTACTTC.

This clone was counted only a few times. The CDR3 DNA sequence: TGCGCCAGCAGCCAAGACTCCGGCACCGGGGAGCTGTTTTTT. As protein: CASSQDSGTGELFF. The chain carries TRBV4-3 and TRBJ2-2, with no clear D. This CDR3 has 14 amino acids. Germline assignment: CDR1 LGHNA and CDR2 YSLEER. The V gene lost 0 bases and the J gene lost 4 bases, with 6 bases spanning the gap.

The gene calls are TRBV4-1 and TRBJ1-6; 8 nucleotides agree with TRBD1. J was trimmed by 7 bases and V by 1 base; bases with no gene match: 9. The CDR3 extends over 17 amino acids. Germline CDR1 is MGHRA and CDR2 is YSYEKL. The CDR3 bases are TGCGCCAGCAGCCAAGTACCAGGGGGCAAGACCAATTCACCCCTCCACTTT. Protein: CASSQVPGGKTNSPLHF.

This chain links TRBV15 with TRBJ1-4; 7 bases fit TRBD1. The CDR3 sequence is 16 residues long. The junction had 12 bases not matched to a gene; V was cut back by 4 bases and J by 7 bases. Germline CDR1 and CDR2: LNHNV and YYDKDF (reference sequence). CDR3 coding DNA: TGTGCCACCAGCACCCGGACAGGCGAGCAGGGTGAAAAACTGTTTTTT. Translation: CATSTRTGEQGEKLFF.

V is TRBV11-3 and J is TRBJ2-2; D perhaps matches TRBD1 (6 bases). V was trimmed by 2 bases and J by 0 bases, leaving 7 bases between them. CDR1 and CDR2 (germline): SGHNT, YENEEA. The CDR3 is 15 residues long. The CDR3 nucleotides read TGTGCCAGCAGCTTAAGGGGGTCGAACACCGGGGAGCTGTTTTTT. It is translated as CASSLRGSNTGELFF.

The chain links TRBV30 to TRBJ1-3; TRBD1 aligns across 10 bases. The germline V gene has CDR1 GTSNPN and CDR2 SVGIG (reference sequence). This CDR3 is 17 amino acids long. The ends lost 3 bases at V and 0 bases at J; junction bases unmatched: 8. DNA of the CDR3: TGTGCCTGGAGCAAATCACGGACAGGGGGCTCTGGAAACACCATATATTTT. Translation: CAWSKSRTGGSGNTIYF.